This entry lists 9 T cell receptor beta chains sequenced from one sample in a study of radiation and T cells in renal cell carcinoma. The assay was immunoSEQ multiplex PCR, and TCRdb's table has in-frame clones only and misses some. This table holds some 100,000 clones, 82% found once. The time point here: baseline pretreatment blood. Noted treatment: 15 Gy SBRT to primary tumor, nephrectomy 4 weeks later. Material: blood, obtained from a patient whose treatment included radiotherapy and nephrectomy. The receptors come from a man between 60 and 70 years old with renal cell carcinoma.

In this sample, this clone turned up many times. V and J are TRBV9 and TRBJ2-2; 11 nucleotides agree with TRBD2. The CDR3 contains 18 residues. The V gene end was trimmed by 0 bases and the J gene end by 0 bases; junction bases not matched to a gene: 4. Germline V gene sequence: CDR1 SGDLS, CDR2 YYNGEE. The CDR3 is CASSVELAGDPNTGELFF. CDR3 sequence (DNA): TGTGCCAGCAGCGTAGAACTAGCGGGAGACCCGAACACCGGGGAGCTGTTTTTT. The full variable domain, rest sourced from reference TRBV9 and TRBJ2-2, is DSGVTQTPKHLITATGQRVTLRCSPRSGDLSVYWYQQSLDQGLQFLIQYYNGEERAKGNILERFSAQQFPDLHSELNLSSLELGDSALYFCASSVELAGDPNTGELFFGEGSRLTVL.

The chain is built from TRBV5-1 and TRBJ2-2; D is perhaps TRBD1 (5 bases). The CDR3 covers 14 residues. Germline CDR1 SGHRS, CDR2 YFSETQ. V was clipped by 4 bases and J by 3 bases, with 10 bases between them. The CDR3 DNA is TGCGCCAGCAGCGCCGGACACGACACCGGGGAGCTGTTTTTT. It encodes CASSAGHDTGELFF.

This chain uses TRBV27 with TRBJ2-1, with 7 bases aligning to TRBD2. CDR1 is MNHEY, CDR2 SMNVEV, per germline (reference sequence). The CDR3 covers 17 residues. V was clipped by 5 bases and J by 3 bases; unmatched bases: 13. CDR3 nucleotide sequence: TGTGCCAGCAGTCTTACCTCTAGGACTAGGGGCTACAATGAGCAGTTCTTC. As protein: CASSLTSRTRGYNEQFF.

V gene TRBV7-2 combines with J gene TRBJ2-1; no clear D. The V end was cut by 1 base, the J end by 8 bases, with 12 bases between. The CDR3 loop spans 14 amino acids. The germline CDR1 and CDR2 sequences are SGHTA and FQGNSA. CDR3 residues: CASSLVASLDEQFF. In DNA form, the CDR3 reads TGTGCCAGCAGCTTAGTCGCCTCCCTAGATGAGCAGTTCTTC.

The chain links TRBV9 to TRBJ2-5; D uncertain. This CDR3 is 15 amino acids long. Germline CDR1 SGDLS, CDR2 YYNGEE. V dropped 0 bases and J dropped 5 bases, with 14 bases sitting between them. CDR3 DNA sequence: TGTGCCAGCAGCGTAGATTGGGCCTTAGGGGAGACCCAGTACTTC. Translated: CASSVDWALGETQYF.

The chain has TRBV5-1 and TRBJ2-1; TRBD2 agrees at 7 bases. The CDR3 has 15 residues. Germline assignment: CDR1 SGHRS and CDR2 YFSETQ. V lost 0 bases, J lost 9 bases, and 9 bases stayed unmatched. CDR3 in amino acids: CASSLGLAEPREQFF. The CDR3, as DNA: TGCGCCAGCAGCTTGGGGCTAGCGGAGCCCCGTGAGCAGTTCTTC.

V and J are TRBV19 and TRBJ2-3; no definite D call. V shed 1 base and J shed 6 bases, with 5 bases lying between them. Germline CDR1 and CDR2: LNHDA and SQIVND (reference sequence). This CDR3 comprises 12 residues. CDR3 residues: CASSIVGDTQYF. DNA of the CDR3: TGTGCCAGTAGTATAGTTGGGGATACGCAGTATTTT.

The chain carries TRBV5-1 and TRBJ2-5, with 12 positions matching TRBD1. Trimming at V came to 3 bases and at J to 4 bases, leaving 4 bases not matched to a gene. This CDR3 spans 15 amino acids. CDR1 is SGHRS, CDR2 YFSETQ, per germline. CDR3 in DNA: TGCGCCAGCAGCTGGGGACAGGGGGCTGGAGAGACCCAGTACTTC. Its translation: CASSWGQGAGETQYF.

The chain employs TRBV4-1 and TRBJ2-1; tentative D call: TRBD1 (5 bases). CDR1 MGHRA and CDR2 YSYEKL come from the germline V gene. The V end lost 0 bases, the J end lost 0 bases, and 15 bases lay between the germline ends. The CDR3 length is 18 residues. CDR3 coding DNA: TGCGCCAGCAGCCAAGAAGGGGATATCCCAAGCTCCTACAATGAGCAGTTCTTC. Its protein is CASSQEGDIPSSYNEQFF.